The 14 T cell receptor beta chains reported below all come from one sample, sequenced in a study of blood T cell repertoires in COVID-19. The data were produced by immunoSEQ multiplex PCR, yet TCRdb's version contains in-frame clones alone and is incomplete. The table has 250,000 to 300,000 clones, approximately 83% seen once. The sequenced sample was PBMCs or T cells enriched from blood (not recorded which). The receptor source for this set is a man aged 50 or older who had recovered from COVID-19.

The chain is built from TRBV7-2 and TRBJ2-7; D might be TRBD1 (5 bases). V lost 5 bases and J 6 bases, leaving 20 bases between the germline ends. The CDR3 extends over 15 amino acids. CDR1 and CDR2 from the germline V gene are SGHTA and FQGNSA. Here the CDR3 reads CASSPPGHGSGEQYF. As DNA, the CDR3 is TGTGCCAGCAGCCCCCCCGGACATGGTTCGGGCGAGCAGTACTTC.

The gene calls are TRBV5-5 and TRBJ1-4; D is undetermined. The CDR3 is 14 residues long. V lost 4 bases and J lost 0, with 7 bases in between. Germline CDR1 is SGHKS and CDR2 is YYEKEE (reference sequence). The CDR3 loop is CASSRQATNEKLFF. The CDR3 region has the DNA TGTGCCAGCAGCAGGCAGGCAACTAATGAAAAACTGTTTTTT.

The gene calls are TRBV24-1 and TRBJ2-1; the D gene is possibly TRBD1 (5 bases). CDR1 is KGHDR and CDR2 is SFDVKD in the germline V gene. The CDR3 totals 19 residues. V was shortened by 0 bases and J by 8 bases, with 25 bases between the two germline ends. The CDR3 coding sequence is TGTGCCACCAGTGATTTGAAGGGGAACTCCGACCCGAAATTTGATGAGCAGTTCTTC. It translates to CATSDLKGNSDPKFDEQFF.

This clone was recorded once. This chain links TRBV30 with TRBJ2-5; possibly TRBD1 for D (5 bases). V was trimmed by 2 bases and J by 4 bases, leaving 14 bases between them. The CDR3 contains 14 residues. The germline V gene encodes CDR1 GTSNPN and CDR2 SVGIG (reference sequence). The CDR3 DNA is TGTGCCTGGAGTTCGGGCAGGGCCGGAGAGACCCAGTACTTC. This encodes CAWSSGRAGETQYF.

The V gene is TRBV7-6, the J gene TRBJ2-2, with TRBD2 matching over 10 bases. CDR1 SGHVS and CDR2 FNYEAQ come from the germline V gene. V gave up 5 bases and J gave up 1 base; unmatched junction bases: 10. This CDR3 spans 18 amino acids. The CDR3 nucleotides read TGTGCCAGCAGCGCGACTAGCGGGCGACGGGTGAACACCGGGGAGCTGTTTTTT. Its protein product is CASSATSGRRVNTGELFF.

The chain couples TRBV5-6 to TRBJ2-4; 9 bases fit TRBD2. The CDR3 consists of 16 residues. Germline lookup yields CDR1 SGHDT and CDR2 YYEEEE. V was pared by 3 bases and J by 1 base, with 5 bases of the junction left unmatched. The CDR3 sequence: CASSSSGKGAKNIQYF. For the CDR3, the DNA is TGTGCCAGCAGCTCTAGCGGGAAAGGGGCCAAAAACATTCAGTACTTC. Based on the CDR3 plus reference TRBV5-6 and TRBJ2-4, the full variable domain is DAGVTQSPTHLIKTRGQQVTLRCSPKSGHDTVSWYQQALGQGPQFIFQYYEEEERQRGNFPDRFSGHQFPNYSSELNVNALLLGDSALYLCASSSSGKGAKNIQYFGAGTRLSVL.

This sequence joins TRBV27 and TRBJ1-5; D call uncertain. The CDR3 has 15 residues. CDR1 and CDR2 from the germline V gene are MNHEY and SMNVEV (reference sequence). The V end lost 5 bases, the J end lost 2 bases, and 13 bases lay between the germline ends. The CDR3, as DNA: TGTGCCAGCAGTCTAGAGTGGAATGGCAATCAGCCCCAGCATTTT. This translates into CASSLEWNGNQPQHF.

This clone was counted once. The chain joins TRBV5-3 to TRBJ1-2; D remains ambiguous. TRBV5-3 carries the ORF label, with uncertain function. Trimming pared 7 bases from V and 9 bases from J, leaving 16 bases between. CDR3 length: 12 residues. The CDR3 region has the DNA TGTGCCAGACTCGGGTCACCGAGGCGCTACACCTTC. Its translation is CARLGSPRRYTF.

The CDR3 loop reads CASSPQTSGGVGEQFF. CDR3 coding DNA: TGTGCCAGCAGCCCCCAGACTAGCGGGGGGGTGGGTGAGCAGTTCTTC. The V call is TRBV14, the J call TRBJ2-1; the match to TRBD2 covers 14 bases. Germline V gives CDR1 SGHDN, CDR2 FVKESK. The CDR3 consists of 16 residues. After removal of 4 bases from V and 9 bases from J, the junction contained 8 bases not matched to a gene.

In DNA form, the CDR3 reads TGCGCCCACTCCCTCGGGGGGCTGGGGACTAATGAAAAACTGTTTTTT. This translates into CAHSLGGLGTNEKLFF. The V gene is TRBV5-1, the J gene TRBJ1-4, with a tentative D call TRBD1 (6 bases). V was cut by 10 bases and J by 2 bases, with 21 bases left in between. The CDR3 loop spans 16 amino acids. Looked up from germline, CDR1 is SGHRS and CDR2 is YFSETQ.

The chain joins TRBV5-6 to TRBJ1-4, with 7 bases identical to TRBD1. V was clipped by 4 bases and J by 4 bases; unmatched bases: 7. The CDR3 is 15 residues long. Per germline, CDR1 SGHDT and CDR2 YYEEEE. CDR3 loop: CASSTSDRSNEKLFF. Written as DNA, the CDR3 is TGTGCCAGCAGCACCTCGGACAGGAGTAATGAAAAACTGTTTTTT.

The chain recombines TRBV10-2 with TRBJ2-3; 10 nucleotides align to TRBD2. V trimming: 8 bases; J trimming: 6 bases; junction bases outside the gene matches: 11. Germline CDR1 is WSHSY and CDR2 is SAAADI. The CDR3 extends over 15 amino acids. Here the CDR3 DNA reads TGCGCCAGCTCAAGATTAGCGGGAGGTGGCGATACGCAGTATTTT. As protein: CASSRLAGGGDTQYF.

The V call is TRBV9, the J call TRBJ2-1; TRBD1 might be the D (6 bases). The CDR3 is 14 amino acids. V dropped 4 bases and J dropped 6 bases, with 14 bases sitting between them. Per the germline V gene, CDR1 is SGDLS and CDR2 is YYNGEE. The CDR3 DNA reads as TGTGCCAGCAGCCACGACAGGACGGGCAATGAGCAGTTCTTC. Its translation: CASSHDRTGNEQFF.

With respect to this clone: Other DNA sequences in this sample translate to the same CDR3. Here the CDR3 reads CASSIWTGGNTIYF. The CDR3 nucleotides are TGTGCCAGTAGTATTTGGACAGGGGGAAACACCATATATTTT. The rearrangement links TRBV19 to TRBJ1-3; 8 nucleotides match TRBD1. Per the germline V gene, CDR1 is LNHDA and CDR2 is SQIVND (reference sequence). This CDR3 spans 14 amino acids. The ends lost 3 bases at V and 4 bases at J; junction bases unmatched: 2.